The next 15 T cell receptor beta chains were all read from a single sample in a study of T cells in Graves' hyperthyroidism and ophthalmopathy. Using RNA transcripts as the source, TCR beta CDR3 regions were amplified. When the TCR CDR3 underwent first-round RT-PCR, the HTBI primer set was used. TCRdb passed the multiplex PCR reads through MiXCR, listing each CDR3 protein once. The data contain around 500,000 distinct CDR3 sequences, approximately 16% of them seen just once; the ten biggest clones take up about 29%. The sequencing input was blood. The origin of the receptors is a woman in her 30s with Graves' ophthalmopathy.

This clonotype came up a few times. A much larger clone differs from this one at a single base, so this may be a read error. No conserved phenylalanine or tryptophan ends this CDR3, so it is likely a read error. The chain employs TRBV7-2 and TRBJ1-1, with D perhaps TRBD1 (5 bases). Germline V CDR1 and CDR2: SGHTA, FQGNSA. V lost 2 bases, J lost 3 bases, and 7 bases lay in between. This CDR3 has 13 residues. The CDR3 DNA follows: TGTGCCAGCAGCTTATCGGGGCACACTGAAGCTTTCTCT. As protein: CASSLSGHTEAFS.

The J gene is TRBJ1-2, the V gene TRBV29-1; TRBD1 matches 9 bases. Per the germline V gene, CDR1 is SQVTM and CDR2 is ANQGSEA. V shed 6 bases and J 6 bases; nucleotides not matched to a gene: 8. This CDR3 is built from 13 residues. The CDR3 nucleotides are TGCAGCGTCGAACAACAGGGGGCGGATGGCTACACCTTC. Translated, it gives CSVEQQGADGYTF. The full variable domain, completed using reference TRBV29-1 and TRBJ1-2, is SAVISQKPSRDICQRGTSLTIQCQVDSQVTMMFWYRQQPGQSLTLIATANQGSEATYESGFVIDKFPISRPNLTFSTLTVSNMSPEDSSIYLCSVEQQGADGYTFGSGTRLTVV.

This clonotype was observed many times. CDR3 region: CASSLGRREGHADTQYF. Written as DNA, the CDR3 is TGTGCCAGCAGCTTAGGGAGGCGGGAGGGCCACGCAGATACGCAGTATTTT. The rearrangement joins TRBV11-3 to TRBJ2-3; TRBD2 agrees at 9 bases. The CDR3 is 17 residues long. Per germline, CDR1 SGHNT and CDR2 YENEEA. The V segment lost 1 base and the J segment 4 bases; nucleotides outside the gene matches: 9.

This clonotype was recorded a few times. As DNA, the CDR3 is TGCGCCAGCAGCCCCGACAGGGAAGGGTACTATGGCTACACCTTC. Translated: CASSPDREGYYGYTF. This chain links TRBV4-3 with TRBJ1-2; 7 bases match TRBD1. The length of the CDR3 is 15 residues. Losses at the gene ends were 4 bases for V and 3 bases for J; bases not matched to a gene: 8. Germline V CDR1 and CDR2: LGHNA, YSLEER.

The genes are TRBV27 and TRBJ2-7; D gene uncertain. In germline, CDR1 is MNHEY, CDR2 SMNVEV (reference sequence). Trimming stripped 6 bases from V and 2 bases from J, with 14 bases between. The CDR3 runs to 14 residues. CDR3 bases: TGTGCCAGCAGCCGCGAGTGGGAAACCTACGAGCAGTACTTC. It codes for CASSREWETYEQYF.

This clonotype was detected many times. CDR3 protein: CSASSASGSDEQFF. CDR3 DNA sequence: TGCAGTGCTAGCTCGGCTAGCGGGAGTGATGAGCAGTTCTTC. The chain is built from TRBV20-1 and TRBJ2-1, with 10 positions matching TRBD2. Per the germline V gene, CDR1 is DFQATT and CDR2 is SNEGSKA (reference sequence). The CDR3 has 14 amino acids. Trimming removed 3 bases from V and 8 bases from J; junction bases left unmatched: 7.

The sample holds many counts of this clonotype. This chain links TRBV7-3 with TRBJ2-2, with a tentative D call TRBD1 (6 bases). The CDR3 has 15 amino acids. Trimming left V 4 bases short and J 1 base short, with 10 bases between. In germline, CDR1 is SGHTA, CDR2 FQGTGA. The CDR3 reads CASSSDSGNTGELFF. CDR3 bases: TGTGCCAGCAGCTCGGACAGTGGGAACACCGGGGAGCTGTTTTTT.

This clonotype has a handful of counts. The CDR3 reads CASSSDSGAFF. The CDR3 DNA follows: TGTGCCAGCAGTTCGGACAGTGGAGCTTTCTTT. This chain joins TRBV28 and TRBJ1-1; D is perhaps TRBD1 (6 bases). The CDR3 runs 11 residues. The V gene's germline CDR1 is MDHEN and CDR2 SYDVKM. V lost 4 bases and J 10 bases, leaving 10 bases between the germline ends. The variable domain in full, with the rest retrieved from reference TRBV28 and TRBJ1-1, is DVKVTQSSRYLVKRTGEKVFLECVQDMDHENMFWYRQDPGLGLRLIYFSYDVKMKEKGDIPEGYSVSREKKERFSLILESASTNQTSMYLCASSSDSGAFFGQGTRLTVV.

V and J are TRBV7-2 and TRBJ2-5; TRBD1 matches at 8 bases. Germline V gene sequence: CDR1 SGHTA, CDR2 FQGNSA. The trim removed 5 bases at V and 0 bases at J, leaving 14 bases unmatched. The CDR3 has 18 residues. The CDR3 DNA follows: TGTGCCAGCAGCCGGAGTGGACAGGGCGGAGTGTACCAAGAGACCCAGTACTTC. Translated: CASSRSGQGGVYQETQYF.

This clonotype was counted at least ten times. V is TRBV12-3 or TRBV12-4 and J is TRBJ1-5, with unresolved D. This CDR3 has 14 amino acids. V was trimmed by 3 bases and J by 3 bases, leaving 9 bases between them. The CDR3 DNA reads as TGTGCCAGCAGTTTGGGTCCTTTCAATCAGCCCCAGCATTTT. The encoded protein is CASSLGPFNQPQHF.

This clonotype has ten or more counts. The V and J genes are TRBV6-2 or TRBV6-3 and TRBJ2-1; TRBD1 might be the D (6 bases). CDR1 and CDR2 from the germline V gene are MNHEY and SVGEGT. The CDR3 totals 17 residues. V was clipped by 0 bases and J by 0 bases, with 12 bases between them. The CDR3 sequence: CASSYSGQTYSYNEQFF. The DNA of the CDR3 is TGTGCCAGCAGTTACTCTGGACAGACCTACTCCTACAATGAGCAGTTCTTC.

The CDR3 region is CSALGGRGARNTEAFF. The DNA of the CDR3 is TGCAGTGCCCTGGGTGGACGAGGGGCGCGAAACACTGAAGCTTTCTTT. The chain has TRBV20-1 and TRBJ1-1, with a possible D match to TRBD1 (5 bases). The CDR3 is 16 amino acids. Deletions cut 6 bases from V and 2 bases from J, with 22 bases between. Germline assignment: CDR1 DFQATT and CDR2 SNEGSKA (reference sequence).

Points on this clonotype: A much larger clone lies a single base off, so this may be a read error. V is TRBV9 and J is TRBJ2-7; 7 nucleotides line up with TRBD2. This CDR3 is built from 14 residues. From germline, CDR1 is SGDLS and CDR2 YYNGEE. The DNA of the CDR3 is TGTGCCAGCAGCCCAGTGGCGGGAGCCTACGAGCAGCACTTC. As protein: CASSPVAGAYEQHF. The whole variable domain, remainder taken from reference TRBV9 and TRBJ2-7, is DSGVTQTPKHLITATGQRVTLRCSPRSGDLSVYWYQQSLDQGLQFLIQYYNGEERAKGNILERFSAQQFPDLHSELNLSSLELGDSALYFCASSPVAGAYEQHFGPGTRLTVT.

This clonotype was recorded once. The chain has TRBV18 and TRBJ1-1, with TRBD1 matching over 7 bases. The length of the CDR3 is 15 residues. The J segment lost 3 bases and the V segment lost 3 bases, leaving 7 bases of the junction unmatched. Germline CDR1 is KGHSH and CDR2 is LQKENI. The CDR3 bases are TGTGCCAGCTCACCTCCCGTAGGGGGCGACACTGAAGCTTTCTTT. Translating gives CASSPPVGGDTEAFF.

This clonotype was detected ten times or more. The V call is TRBV6-2 or TRBV6-3, the J call TRBJ2-1; 9 bases are a match to TRBD2. CDR3 length: 12 amino acids. The germline CDR1 and CDR2 sequences are MNHEY and SVGEGT. V gave up 4 bases and J gave up 16 bases; unmatched junction bases: 8. DNA for the CDR3: TGTGCCAGCAGTTTCGAGGGGACTAGCATTTTCTTC. It translates to CASSFEGTSIFF.